The 22 T cell receptor beta chains in this list originate from one sample, sequenced in a study of T cell clonality in common variable immunodeficiency (dated by TCRdb to 2013 to 2016). Library preparation employed the immunoSEQ multiplex PCR assay. Here the immuneACCESS table is served through TCRdb, limited to in-frame sequences with V and J called. Missing clones are a known gap in these copies; in checked studies unresolved V genes cover under half, and the rest lacks a known reason. This sample is represented by some 40,000 clones, with no singletons among them. Approximately 2.8% of the sample is held by the ten biggest clonotypes. Source material: peripheral blood mononuclear cells. These receptors came from a person aged 18 to 70 in good health.

This clone was recorded many times. The sequenced fragment ends 3 residues before the CDR3 boundary, so the rest is inferred from the germline J gene. The chain employs TRBV20-1 and TRBJ2-5, with TRBD2 matching over 8 bases. Losses at the gene ends were 2 bases for V and 3 bases for J; bases not matched to a gene: 11. The length of the CDR3 is 16 residues. Germline V gene sequence: CDR1 DFQATT, CDR2 SNEGSKA (reference sequence). The CDR3 sequence is CSARPFSGMGEETQYF. Incomplete CDR3 DNA: TGCAGTGCTAGACCCTTTAGCGGGATGGGGGAAGAGACC.

This clone turned up a few times. The CDR3 end is not reached by the read, which stops 3 residues before it; the germline J gene fills it in. The J gene is TRBJ2-3, the V gene TRBV10-2, with 7 bases aligning to TRBD1. CDR1 is WSHSY, CDR2 SAAADI, per germline. This CDR3 region has 15 residues. The junction had 7 bases not matched to a gene; V was cut back by 5 bases and J by 2 bases. CDR3 sequence: CASSKGQSLTDTQYF. The CDR3 DNA, read in part, is TGCGCCAGCAGTAAGGGACAGTCTCTCACAGATACG.

This clone was picked up many times. The CDR3 spells CASSDSTTSYEQYF. The sequenced CDR3 bases are TGTGCCAGCAGTGACAGCACTACATCCTACGAG. This chain joins TRBV7-8 and TRBJ2-7, with D possibly being TRBD1 (5 bases). The read ends 3 residues early relative to the CDR3; the germline J gene fills the gap. The V end was cut by 6 bases, the J end by 1 base, with 13 bases between. Germline CDR1 is SGHVS and CDR2 is FQNEAQ. The CDR3 sequence is 14 residues long.

About this clone: Read data end 3 residues before the CDR3 end; the end is taken from the germline J gene. V usage is TRBV7-9 and J usage is TRBJ1-6; D is possibly TRBD1 (5 bases). This CDR3 has 14 residues. Trimming shortened V by 1 base and J by 6 bases, and 7 bases separated the two germline ends. Germline loops: CDR1 SEHNR, CDR2 FQNEAQ (reference sequence). CDR3 DNA (partial): TGTGCCAGCAGCTTAGGACAGACTAATTCACCC. It specifies CASSLGQTNSP. In full, the CDR3 reads CASSLGQTNSPLHF.

In this sample, this clone turned up many times. The sequence runs out 3 residues before the end of the CDR3; the remainder is reconstructed from the germline J gene. This chain links TRBV5-1 with TRBJ2-3, with 13 bases matching TRBD2. Germline V CDR1 and CDR2: SGHRS, YFSETQ. The CDR3 runs 17 residues. After removal of 4 bases from V and 2 bases from J, the junction contained 7 bases not matched to a gene. CDR3 protein: CASSNTGLAGDTDTQYF. CDR3 DNA, as far as it was read: TGCGCCAGCAGCAATACCGGACTAGCGGGGGACACAGATACG.

This clone was seen repeatedly, ten times or more. The read gets to within 3 residues of the CDR3 end, and the germline J gene fills in the rest. V usage is TRBV20-1 and J usage is TRBJ2-7; weak D call: TRBD2 (6 bases). The CDR3 totals 15 residues. Trimming left V 5 bases short and J 6 bases short, with 23 bases between. The V gene's germline CDR1 is DFQATT and CDR2 SNEGSKA (reference sequence). CDR3 region: CSASAWTLREGEQYF. The CDR3 DNA, read in part, is TGCAGTGCTTCCGCTTGGACTCTGCGGGAAGGCGAG.

This clone was picked up many times. Read coverage stops 3 residues before the CDR3 terminus; the germline J gene supplies the remainder. This chain joins TRBV19 and TRBJ1-4; 10 bases map to TRBD1. CDR3 length equals 15 residues. Looked up from germline, CDR1 is LNHDA and CDR2 is SQIVND (reference sequence). V dropped 4 bases and J dropped 5; count of bases not matched to a gene: 4. Here the CDR3 reads CASSTPGQGNEKLFF. The sequenced CDR3 bases are TGTGCCAGTAGTACACCGGGACAGGGGAATGAAAAA.

At least ten counts were recorded for this clone. The CDR3 end is not reached by the read, which stops 3 residues before it; the germline J gene fills it in. The gene calls are TRBV7-8 and TRBJ2-7, with a weak D call TRBD2 (5 bases). Deletions cut 4 bases from V and 0 bases from J, with 16 bases between. CDR1 is SGHVS and CDR2 is FQNEAQ in the germline V gene. The CDR3 runs to 16 residues. Partial CDR3 DNA: TGTGCCAGCAGCTCCCCCGGGGTAGCGATCTCCTACGAG. It specifies CASSSPGVAISYE. The whole CDR3 is CASSSPGVAISYEQYF.

This clone was seen repeatedly, ten times or more. Read sequence stops 3 residues before the CDR3 end, and the germline J gene provides the missing end. This chain joins TRBV7-2 and TRBJ2-1; possibly TRBD1 for D (5 bases). The CDR3 length is 15 residues. Trimming stripped 2 bases from V and 5 bases from J, with 13 bases between. Germline-derived CDR1 and CDR2 are SGHTA and FQGNSA. CDR3 DNA (partial): TGTGCCAGCAGCTTATGGGGCAGGGCTAACAATGAG. Its protein is CASSLWGRANNE. The CDR3 as a whole reads CASSLWGRANNEQFF.

The table lists this clone with a few counts. From the germline J gene comes the end of the CDR3, since the read stops 3 residues before it. The chain has TRBV6-2 or TRBV6-3 and TRBJ1-4; D is perhaps TRBD1 (5 bases). CDR1 and CDR2 from the germline V gene are MNHEY and SVGEGT. The CDR3 has 15 amino acids. The chain's CDR3 is CATHPESSGANVLFF. CDR3 bases read: TGTGCCACCCACCCGGAGAGCTCTGGGGCCAACGTA.

This clone has a count of ten or more. The sequenced fragment ends 3 residues before the CDR3 boundary, so the rest is inferred from the germline J gene. The chain uses TRBV28 and TRBJ2-7; perhaps TRBD2 as D (6 bases). Germline V CDR1 and CDR2: MDHEN, SYDVKM. The CDR3 totals 18 residues. Between the trimmed V and J ends, which lost 4 bases and 0 bases, there was a span of 22 bases. The chain's CDR3 is CASSSIYPGLFSSYEQYF. The sequenced CDR3 bases are TGTGCCAGCAGTTCTATATACCCGGGACTCTTTAGCTCCTACGAG.

This clone was observed many times. The read gets to within 3 residues of the CDR3 end, and the germline J gene fills in the rest. This chain links TRBV5-1 with TRBJ1-1; D unclear. Trimming removed 5 bases at V and 3 bases at J, with 29 bases between. The CDR3 length is 19 residues. CDR1 is SGHRS, CDR2 YFSETQ, per germline. The CDR3 loop reads CASRVAPRVPLLVDTEAFF. The covered CDR3 bases are TGCGCCAGCAGAGTAGCCCCGCGGGTCCCCCTTCTTGTCGACACTGAA.

This clone occurred many times. The CDR3 end falls 3 residues outside the read, so it is completed with the germline J gene. J is TRBJ2-5 and V is TRBV5-1, with D unclear. Deletions cut 5 bases from V and 2 bases from J, with 7 bases between. CDR1 SGHRS and CDR2 YFSETQ come from the germline V gene. The CDR3 contains 12 residues. The CDR3 here is CASSRTQETQYF. The CDR3 bases that were read are TGCGCCAGCAGTCGCACTCAAGAGACC.

In its sample, this clone was seen many times. The CDR3 sequence: CASSQDCLDIDSNQPQHF. The sequenced part of the CDR3 DNA is TGTGCCAGCAGCCAAGATTGCCTTGACATCGATAGCAATCAGCCC. V gene TRBV14 combines with J gene TRBJ1-5; no definite D call. Coverage ceases 3 residues before the CDR3 finishes, and the germline J gene fills in the end. Germline CDR1 reads SGHDN; CDR2 reads FVKESK. This CDR3 is 18 amino acids long. V was pared by 0 bases and J by 0 bases, with 15 bases between. Filled out from reference TRBV14 and TRBJ1-5, the complete variable domain reads EAGVTQFPSHSVIEKGQTVTLRCDPISGHDNLYWYRRVMGKEIKFLLHFVKESKQDESGMPNNRFLAERTGGTYSTLKVQPAELEDSGVYFCASSQDCLDIDSNQPQHFGDGTRLSIL.

This clone was seen at least ten times. Read data end 3 residues before the CDR3 end; the end is taken from the germline J gene. The V and J genes are TRBV5-1 and TRBJ2-4; TRBD1 matches at 7 bases. This CDR3 region has 15 residues. Germline loops: CDR1 SGHRS, CDR2 YFSETQ. The V and J ends lost 3 bases and 1 base, in that order; junction bases with no gene match: 4. CDR3 protein: CASSSDREAKNIQYF. The sequenced part of the CDR3 DNA is TGCGCCAGCAGCTCCGACAGGGAGGCCAAAAACATT. Supplemented by reference TRBV5-1 and TRBJ2-4, the full variable domain reads KAGVTQTPRYLIKTRGQQVTLSCSPISGHRSVSWYQQTPGQGLQFLFEYFSETQRNKGNFPGRFSGRQFSNSRSEMNVSTLELGDSALYLCASSSDREAKNIQYFGAGTRLSVL.

This clone appeared many times. From the germline J gene comes the end of the CDR3, since the read stops 3 residues before it. The chain carries TRBV3-1 (or the pseudogene TRBV3-2) and TRBJ2-1, with D unclear. CDR3 length: 11 amino acids. Trimming removed 5 bases from V and 8 bases from J, with 7 bases in between. Germline V gives CDR1 LGHDT, CDR2 YNNKEL (reference sequence). The chain's CDR3 is CASSSHYEQFF. CDR3 DNA (partial): TGTGCCAGCAGCTCGCACTATGAG.

On this clone: The CDR3 end lies 3 residues beyond the end of the read and is filled in from the germline J gene. The chain uses TRBV18 and TRBJ2-4, with D perhaps TRBD1 (7 bases). This CDR3 spans 14 amino acids. CDR1 and CDR2 (germline): KGHSH, LQKENI. The DNA read from the CDR3 is TGTGCCAGCTCACCTGCGGGACAGATCTATGGT. Protein product: CASSPAGQIYG. From start to end, the CDR3 is CASSPAGQIYGQYF.

This clone was recorded many times. The sequence runs out 3 residues before the end of the CDR3; the remainder is reconstructed from the germline J gene. This chain joins TRBV5-1 and TRBJ2-5, with D unresolved. The germline V gene encodes CDR1 SGHRS and CDR2 YFSETQ. V shed 4 bases and J shed 2 bases, with 15 bases lying between them. The CDR3 extends over 15 amino acids. The part of the CDR3 DNA that was read is TGCGCCAGCAGCAAGGGTGTCCCGAGACAAGAGACC. This gives the protein CASSKGVPRQET. The CDR3 as a whole reads CASSKGVPRQETQYF.

This clone showed up just a few times. The observed sequence ends 3 residues before the CDR3 terminus, with the missing tail filled in from the germline J gene. J is TRBJ1-2 and V is TRBV5-1, with 7 bases lining up with TRBD1. The CDR3 extends over 18 amino acids. Germline V gene data show CDR1 as SGHRS and CDR2 as YFSETQ. CDR3 residues: CASTGRLNRDSIQETYTF. The CDR3 DNA, read in part, is TGCGCCAGCACCGGGAGATTAAACCGGGACAGCATCCAAGAGACC.

This clone was observed at least ten times. Read sequence stops 3 residues before the CDR3 end, and the germline J gene provides the missing end. The V gene is TRBV7-3, the J gene TRBJ2-5, with D perhaps TRBD1 (6 bases). Between the trimmed V and J ends, which lost 4 bases and 2 bases, there was a span of 8 bases. The germline V gene encodes CDR1 SGHTA and CDR2 FQGTGA. The CDR3 covers 13 residues. CDR3 sequence: CASSSDRQETQYF. Incomplete CDR3 DNA: TGTGCCAGCAGCTCCGACAGGCAAGAGACC.

This clone has at least ten counts. CDR3 bases read: TGTGCGGGCGAGGGGGGGCGCGGAGGGAACACTGAA. As protein: CAGEGGRGGNTE. In full, the CDR3 reads CAGEGGRGGNTEAFF. This chain joins TRBV7-2 and TRBJ1-1, with D possibly matching TRBD1 (6 bases). The read ends 3 residues early relative to the CDR3; the germline J gene fills the gap. This CDR3 region has 15 residues. From germline, CDR1 is SGHTA and CDR2 FQGNSA.

This clone was recorded many times. The same CDR3 arises from other DNA sequences in this sample as well. The CDR3 here is CASSATGVSGNTIYF. Incomplete CDR3 DNA: TGTGCCAGTAGCGCGACAGGGGTTTCTGGAAACACC. V is TRBV19 and J is TRBJ1-3, with TRBD1 matching 8 bases. Coverage ceases 3 residues before the CDR3 finishes, and the germline J gene fills in the end. Trimming at V came to 6 bases and at J to 1 base, leaving 5 bases not matched to a gene. This CDR3 spans 15 amino acids. From germline, CDR1 is LNHDA and CDR2 SQIVND (reference sequence). Full variable domain (remainder filled in from reference TRBV19 and TRBJ1-3): DGGITQSPKYLFRKEGQNVTLSCEQNLNHDAMYWYRQDPGQGLRLIYYSQIVNDFQKGDIAEGYSVSREKKESFPLTVTSAQKNPTAFYLCASSATGVSGNTIYFGEGSWLTVV.